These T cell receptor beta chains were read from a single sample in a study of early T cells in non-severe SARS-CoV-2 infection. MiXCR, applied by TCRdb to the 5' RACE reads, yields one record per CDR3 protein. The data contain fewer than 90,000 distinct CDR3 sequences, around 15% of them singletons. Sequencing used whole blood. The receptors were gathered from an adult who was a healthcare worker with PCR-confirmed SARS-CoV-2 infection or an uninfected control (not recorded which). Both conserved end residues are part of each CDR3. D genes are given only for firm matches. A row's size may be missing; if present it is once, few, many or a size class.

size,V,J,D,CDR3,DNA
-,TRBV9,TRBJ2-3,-,CASSEPASTDTQYF,TGTGCCAGCAGCGAGCCGGCGAGCACAGATACGCAGTATTTT
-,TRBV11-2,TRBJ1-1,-,CATSLGVNTEAFF,TGTGCCACCAGCCTTGGGGTTAACACTGAAGCTTTCTTT
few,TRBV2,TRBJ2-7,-,CASSEVSRAYEQYF,TGTGCCAGCAGTGAAGTGAGCAGAGCCTACGAGCAGTACTTC
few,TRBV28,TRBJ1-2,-,CASVDSEYGYTF,TGTGCCAGTGTGGACAGCGAATATGGCTACACCTTC
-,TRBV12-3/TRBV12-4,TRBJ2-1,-,CASSLSIWGEQFF,TGTGCCAGCAGTTTATCGATTTGGGGTGAGCAGTTCTTC
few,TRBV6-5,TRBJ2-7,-,CASSYTKGPRSLTREQYF,TGTGCCAGCAGTTACACAAAGGGGCCAAGAAGTCTTACCCGCGAGCAGTACTTC
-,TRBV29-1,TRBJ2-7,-,CSVGDSSYEQYF,TGCAGCGTGGGAGACAGTTCCTACGAGCAGTACTTC
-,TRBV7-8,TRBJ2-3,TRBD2,CASSLQRGYPGDTQYF,TGTGCCAGCAGCTTACAGCGGGGGTACCCCGGGGATACGCAGTATTTT
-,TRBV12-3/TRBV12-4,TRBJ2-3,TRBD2,CASSSKRGLGTDTQYF,TGTGCCAGCAGTTCGAAGCGGGGGCTCGGCACAGATACGCAGTATTTT
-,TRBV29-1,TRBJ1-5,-,CSALVSGNQPQHF,TGCAGCGCGTTGGTATCAGGGAATCAGCCCCAGCATTTT
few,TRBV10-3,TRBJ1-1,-,CAISGNTEAFF,TGTGCCATCAGTGGCAACACTGAAGCTTTCTTT
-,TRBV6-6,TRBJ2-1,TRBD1,CASSRTGMYNEQFF,TGTGCCAGCAGCAGGACAGGGATGTACAATGAGCAGTTCTTC
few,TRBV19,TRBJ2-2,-,CASRYTGELFF,TGTGCCAGTAGGTACACCGGGGAGCTGTTTTTT
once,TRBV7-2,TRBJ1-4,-,CASSLWGHEKLFF,TGTGCCAGCAGCTTATGGGGCCATGAAAAACTGTTTTTT
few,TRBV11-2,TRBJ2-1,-,CASSLDQITYNEQFF,TGTGCCAGCAGCTTAGATCAGATAACTTACAATGAGCAGTTCTTC
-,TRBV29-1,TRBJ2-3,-,CSVEPLFLDTQYF,TGCAGCGTTGAACCCCTTTTTTTAGATACGCAGTATTTT
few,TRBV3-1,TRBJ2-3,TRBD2,CASSPRLAGGPTTDTQYF,TGTGCCAGCAGTCCAAGACTAGCGGGGGGACCAACCACAGATACGCAGTATTTT
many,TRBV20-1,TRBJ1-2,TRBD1,CSAEGTGTFGGYTF,TGCAGTGCTGAGGGGACAGGAACTTTTGGTGGCTACACCTTC
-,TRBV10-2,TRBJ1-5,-,CASSESRGNQPQHF,TGCGCCAGCAGTGAGTCTCGGGGTAATCAGCCCCAGCATTTT
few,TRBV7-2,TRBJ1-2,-,CASSSRQENYGYTF,TGTGCCAGCAGTAGTAGGCAGGAGAACTATGGCTACACCTTC
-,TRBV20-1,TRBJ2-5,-,CSAGGGDFETQYF,TGCAGTGCCGGAGGGGGGGACTTTGAGACCCAGTACTTC
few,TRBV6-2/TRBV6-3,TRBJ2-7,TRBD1,CASKPTGDEQYF,TGTGCCAGCAAACCGACAGGGGACGAGCAGTACTTC
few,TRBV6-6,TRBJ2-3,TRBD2,CASSPGTTTGADTQYF,TGTGCCAGCAGTCCCGGGACTACTACCGGCGCAGATACGCAGTATTTT
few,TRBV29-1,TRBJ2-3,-,CSVESAGRTDTQYF,TGCAGCGTTGAATCGGCGGGCAGGACAGATACGCAGTATTTT
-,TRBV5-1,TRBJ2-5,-,CASSRQVQETQYF,TGCGCCAGCAGCAGACAGGTACAAGAGACCCAGTACTTC
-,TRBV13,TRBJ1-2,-,CASRGNALDGYTF,TGTGCCAGCAGGGGAAACGCACTTGATGGCTACACCTTC
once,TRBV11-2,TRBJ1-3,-,CASSLGSPPSGNTIYF,TGTGCCAGCAGCTTGGGCTCACCCCCGTCTGGAAACACCATATATTTT
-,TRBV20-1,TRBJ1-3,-,CSAKGSGFGNTIYF,TGCAGTGCCAAGGGTTCGGGCTTTGGAAACACCATATATTTT
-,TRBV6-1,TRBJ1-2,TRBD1,CASPGTGNGYTF,TGTGCCAGTCCCGGGACAGGGAATGGCTACACCTTC
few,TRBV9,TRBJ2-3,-,CASSVSGRDTQYF,TGTGCCAGCAGCGTGTCAGGGAGGGATACGCAGTATTTT
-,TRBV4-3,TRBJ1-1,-,CASSQGARAEAFF,TGCGCCAGCAGCCAAGGGGCAAGGGCTGAAGCTTTCTTT
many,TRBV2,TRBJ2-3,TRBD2,CASKESGATQYF,TGTGCCAGCAAGGAGAGCGGGGCTACGCAGTATTTT
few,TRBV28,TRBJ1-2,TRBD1,CASSVGTGEGYTF,TGTGCCAGCAGCGTTGGGACAGGGGAAGGCTACACCTTC
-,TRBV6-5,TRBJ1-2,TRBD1,CASNRQGYGYTF,TGTGCCAGCAACCGACAGGGCTATGGCTACACCTTC
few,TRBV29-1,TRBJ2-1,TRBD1,CSVDRANEQFF,TGCAGCGTAGACAGGGCTAATGAGCAGTTCTTC
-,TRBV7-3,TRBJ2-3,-,CASSKDRGRSTDTQYF,TGTGCCAGCAGCAAAGATCGGGGCCGTAGCACAGATACGCAGTATTTT
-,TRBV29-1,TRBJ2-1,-,CSSWVGNEQFF,TGCAGCTCCTGGGTGGGAAATGAGCAGTTCTTC
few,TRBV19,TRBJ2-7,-,CASSRTGDLPYEQYF,TGTGCCAGTAGCCGAACTGGGGACCTACCCTACGAGCAGTACTTC
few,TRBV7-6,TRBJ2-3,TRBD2,CASSLNHPAGSQTDTQYF,TGTGCCAGCAGCTTAAACCACCCAGCGGGGAGCCAGACGGATACGCAGTATTTT
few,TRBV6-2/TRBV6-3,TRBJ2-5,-,CASSLRMDRTTQETQYF,TGTGCCAGCAGTTTGCGGATGGACAGAACTACCCAAGAGACCCAGTACTTC
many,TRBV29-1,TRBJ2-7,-,CSVDSLYEQYF,TGCAGCGTTGACAGCCTCTACGAGCAGTACTTC
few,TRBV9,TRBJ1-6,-,CASSLQRGDSPLHF,TGTGCCAGCAGCCTACAACGAGGGGATTCACCCCTCCACTTT
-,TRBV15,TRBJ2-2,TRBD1,CATSGLTGGPTGELFF,TGTGCCACCAGCGGATTGACAGGGGGACCCACCGGGGAGCTGTTTTTT
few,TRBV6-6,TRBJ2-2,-,CASGGGGELFF,TGTGCCAGCGGTGGAGGTGGGGAGCTGTTTTTT
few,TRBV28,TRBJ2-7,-,CASSLRGPRVNEQYF,TGTGCCAGCAGCCTCCGTGGTCCAAGGGTCAACGAGCAGTACTTC
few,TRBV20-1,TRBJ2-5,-,CSARDTPPREETQYF,TGCAGTGCTAGAGACACTCCACCCCGGGAGGAGACCCAGTACTTC
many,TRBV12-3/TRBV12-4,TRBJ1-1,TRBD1,CATGTGPNTEAFF,TGTGCCACCGGGACAGGGCCGAACACTGAAGCTTTCTTT